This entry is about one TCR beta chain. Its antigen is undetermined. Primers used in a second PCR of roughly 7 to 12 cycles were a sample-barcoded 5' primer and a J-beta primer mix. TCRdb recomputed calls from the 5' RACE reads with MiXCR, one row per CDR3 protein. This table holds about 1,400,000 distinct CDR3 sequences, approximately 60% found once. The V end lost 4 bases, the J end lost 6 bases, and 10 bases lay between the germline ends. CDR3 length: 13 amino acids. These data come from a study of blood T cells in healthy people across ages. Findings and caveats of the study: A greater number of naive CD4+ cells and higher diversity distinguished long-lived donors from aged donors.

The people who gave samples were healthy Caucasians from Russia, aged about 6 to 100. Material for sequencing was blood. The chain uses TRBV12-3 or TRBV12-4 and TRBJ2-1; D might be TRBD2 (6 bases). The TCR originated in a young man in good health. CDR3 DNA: TGTGCCAGCAGTTCGACTAGAATCAATGAGCAGTTCTTC. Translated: CASSSTRINEQFF.